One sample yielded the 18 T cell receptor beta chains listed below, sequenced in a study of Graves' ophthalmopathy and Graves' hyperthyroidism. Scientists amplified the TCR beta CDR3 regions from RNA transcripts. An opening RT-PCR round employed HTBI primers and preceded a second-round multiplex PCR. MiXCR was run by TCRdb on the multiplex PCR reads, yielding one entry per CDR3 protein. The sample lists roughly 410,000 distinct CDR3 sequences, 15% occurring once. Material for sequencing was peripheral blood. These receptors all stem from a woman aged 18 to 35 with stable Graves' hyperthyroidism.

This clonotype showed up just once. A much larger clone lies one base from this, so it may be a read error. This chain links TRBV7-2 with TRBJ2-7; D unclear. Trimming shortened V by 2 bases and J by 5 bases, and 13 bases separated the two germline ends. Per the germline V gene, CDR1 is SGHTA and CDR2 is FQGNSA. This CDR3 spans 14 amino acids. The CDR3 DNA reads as TGTGCCAGCAGCTTAAGCGCATGGAACAACGAGCAGTACTTC. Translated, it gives CASSLSAWNNEQYF.

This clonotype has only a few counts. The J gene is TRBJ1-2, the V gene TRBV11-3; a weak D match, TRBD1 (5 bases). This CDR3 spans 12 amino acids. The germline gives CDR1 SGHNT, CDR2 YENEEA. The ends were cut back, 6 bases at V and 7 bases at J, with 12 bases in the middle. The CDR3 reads CASRRQGIGYTF. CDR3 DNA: TGTGCCAGCAGACGCCAGGGAATTGGCTACACCTTC.

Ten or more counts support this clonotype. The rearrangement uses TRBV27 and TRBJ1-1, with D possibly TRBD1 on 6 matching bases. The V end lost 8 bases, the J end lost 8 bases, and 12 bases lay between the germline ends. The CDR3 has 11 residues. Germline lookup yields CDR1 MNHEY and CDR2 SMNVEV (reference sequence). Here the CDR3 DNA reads TGTGCCAGCGGACCCGGGACAGAAGCTTTCTTT. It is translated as CASGPGTEAFF.

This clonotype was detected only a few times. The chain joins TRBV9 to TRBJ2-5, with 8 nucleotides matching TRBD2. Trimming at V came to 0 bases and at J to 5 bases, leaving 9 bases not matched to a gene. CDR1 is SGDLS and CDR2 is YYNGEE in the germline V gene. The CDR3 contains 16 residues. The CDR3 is CASSVGGRGGSETQYF. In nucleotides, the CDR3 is TGTGCCAGCAGCGTAGGTGGACGGGGGGGCAGTGAGACCCAGTACTTC.

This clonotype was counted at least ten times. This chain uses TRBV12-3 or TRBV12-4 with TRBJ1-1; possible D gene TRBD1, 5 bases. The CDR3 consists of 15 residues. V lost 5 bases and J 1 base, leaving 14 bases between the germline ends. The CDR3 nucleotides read TGTGCCAGCAGTCTCACAGGCTTGAGGAACACTGAAGCTTTCTTT. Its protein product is CASSLTGLRNTEAFF.

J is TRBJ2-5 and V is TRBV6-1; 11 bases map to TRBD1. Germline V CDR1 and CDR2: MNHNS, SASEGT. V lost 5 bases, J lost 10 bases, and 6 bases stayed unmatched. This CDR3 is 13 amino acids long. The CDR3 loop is CASSPPGQGVQYF. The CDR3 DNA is TGTGCCAGCAGTCCACCGGGACAGGGGGTCCAGTACTTC.

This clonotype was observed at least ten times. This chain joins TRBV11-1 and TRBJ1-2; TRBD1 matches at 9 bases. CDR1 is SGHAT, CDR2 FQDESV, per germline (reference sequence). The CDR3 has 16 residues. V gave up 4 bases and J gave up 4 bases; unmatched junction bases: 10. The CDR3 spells CASSSTSGTGFYGYTF. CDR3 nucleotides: TGTGCCAGCAGCTCCACCTCCGGGACAGGGTTCTATGGCTACACCTTC.

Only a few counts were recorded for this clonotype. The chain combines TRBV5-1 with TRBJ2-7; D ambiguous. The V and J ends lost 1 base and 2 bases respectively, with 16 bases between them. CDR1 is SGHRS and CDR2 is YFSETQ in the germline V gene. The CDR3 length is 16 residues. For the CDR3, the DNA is TGCGCCAGCAGCTTGTTGGATACCGGGTTTACCTACGAGCAGTACTTC. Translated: CASSLLDTGFTYEQYF.

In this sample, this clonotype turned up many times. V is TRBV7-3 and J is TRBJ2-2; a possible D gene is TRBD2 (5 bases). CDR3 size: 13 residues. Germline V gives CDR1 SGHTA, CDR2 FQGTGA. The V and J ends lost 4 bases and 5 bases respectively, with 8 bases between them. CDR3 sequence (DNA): TGTGCCAGCAGCTCAACGGGGACCGGGGAGCTGTTTTTT. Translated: CASSSTGTGELFF.

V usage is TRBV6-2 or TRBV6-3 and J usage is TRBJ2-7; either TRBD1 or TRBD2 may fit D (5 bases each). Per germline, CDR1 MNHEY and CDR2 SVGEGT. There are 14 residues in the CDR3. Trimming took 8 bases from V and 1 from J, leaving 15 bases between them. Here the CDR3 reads CASGRVEGSYEQYF. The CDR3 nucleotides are TGTGCCAGCGGACGGGTCGAGGGGTCCTACGAGCAGTACTTC.

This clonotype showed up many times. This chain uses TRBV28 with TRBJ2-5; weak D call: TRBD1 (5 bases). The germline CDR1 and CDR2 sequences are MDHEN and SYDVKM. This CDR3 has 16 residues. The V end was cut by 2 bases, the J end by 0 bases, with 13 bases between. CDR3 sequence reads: CASSLTQGGYQETQYF. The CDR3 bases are TGTGCCAGCAGTTTAACGCAGGGTGGGTACCAAGAGACCCAGTACTTC.

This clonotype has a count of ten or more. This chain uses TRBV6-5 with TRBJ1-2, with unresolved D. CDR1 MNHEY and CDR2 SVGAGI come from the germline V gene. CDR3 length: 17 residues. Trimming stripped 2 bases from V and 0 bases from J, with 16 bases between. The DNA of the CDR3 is TGTGCCAGCAGTTACCCCTCACACCTAAATTCTAACTATGGCTACACCTTC. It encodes CASSYPSHLNSNYGYTF.

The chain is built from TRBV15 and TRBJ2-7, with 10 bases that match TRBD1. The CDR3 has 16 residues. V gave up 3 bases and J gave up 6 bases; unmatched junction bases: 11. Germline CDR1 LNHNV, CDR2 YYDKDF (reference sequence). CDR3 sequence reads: CATSRATGTGVSEQYF. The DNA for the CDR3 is TGTGCCACCAGCAGGGCTACCGGGACAGGGGTCTCCGAGCAGTACTTC.

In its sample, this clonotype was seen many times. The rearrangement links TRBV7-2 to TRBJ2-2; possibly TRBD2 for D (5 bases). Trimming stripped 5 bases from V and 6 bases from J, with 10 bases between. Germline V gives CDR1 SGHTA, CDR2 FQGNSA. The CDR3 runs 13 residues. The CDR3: CASSRDRSGELFF. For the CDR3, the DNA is TGTGCCAGCAGCCGGGATAGGTCCGGGGAGCTGTTTTTT.

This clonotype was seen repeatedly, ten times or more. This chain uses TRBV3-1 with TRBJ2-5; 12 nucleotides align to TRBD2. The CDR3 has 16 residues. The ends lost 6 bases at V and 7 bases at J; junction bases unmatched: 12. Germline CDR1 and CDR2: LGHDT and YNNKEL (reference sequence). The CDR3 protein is CASSRTSGATSRTQYF. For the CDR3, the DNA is TGTGCCAGCAGTCGGACTAGCGGGGCCACCAGTCGGACCCAGTACTTC.

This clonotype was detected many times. In DNA form, the CDR3 reads TGTGCCAGCAGTTACCAGTTCAATCAGCCCCAGCATTTT. This encodes CASSYQFNQPQHF. The chain links TRBV6-2 or TRBV6-3 to TRBJ1-5, with D unresolved. Per the germline V gene, CDR1 is MNHEY and CDR2 is SVGEGT. The length of the CDR3 is 13 residues. The V gene lost 2 bases and the J gene lost 3 bases, with 5 bases spanning the gap.

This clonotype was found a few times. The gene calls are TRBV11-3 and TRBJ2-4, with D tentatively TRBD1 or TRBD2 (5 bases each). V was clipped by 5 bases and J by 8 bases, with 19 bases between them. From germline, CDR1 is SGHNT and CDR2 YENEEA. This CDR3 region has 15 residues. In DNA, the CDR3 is TGTGCCAGCAGCACTTCCGGGGACCGGGCCGACATTCAGTACTTC. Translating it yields CASSTSGDRADIQYF.

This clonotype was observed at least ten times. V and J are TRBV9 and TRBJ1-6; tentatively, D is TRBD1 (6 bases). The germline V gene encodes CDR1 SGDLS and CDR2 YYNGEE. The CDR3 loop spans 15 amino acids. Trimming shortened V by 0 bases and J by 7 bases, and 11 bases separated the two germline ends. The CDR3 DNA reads TGTGCCAGCAGCGTAGCGGGCCAGGGGAATTCACCCCTCCACTTT. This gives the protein CASSVAGQGNSPLHF.